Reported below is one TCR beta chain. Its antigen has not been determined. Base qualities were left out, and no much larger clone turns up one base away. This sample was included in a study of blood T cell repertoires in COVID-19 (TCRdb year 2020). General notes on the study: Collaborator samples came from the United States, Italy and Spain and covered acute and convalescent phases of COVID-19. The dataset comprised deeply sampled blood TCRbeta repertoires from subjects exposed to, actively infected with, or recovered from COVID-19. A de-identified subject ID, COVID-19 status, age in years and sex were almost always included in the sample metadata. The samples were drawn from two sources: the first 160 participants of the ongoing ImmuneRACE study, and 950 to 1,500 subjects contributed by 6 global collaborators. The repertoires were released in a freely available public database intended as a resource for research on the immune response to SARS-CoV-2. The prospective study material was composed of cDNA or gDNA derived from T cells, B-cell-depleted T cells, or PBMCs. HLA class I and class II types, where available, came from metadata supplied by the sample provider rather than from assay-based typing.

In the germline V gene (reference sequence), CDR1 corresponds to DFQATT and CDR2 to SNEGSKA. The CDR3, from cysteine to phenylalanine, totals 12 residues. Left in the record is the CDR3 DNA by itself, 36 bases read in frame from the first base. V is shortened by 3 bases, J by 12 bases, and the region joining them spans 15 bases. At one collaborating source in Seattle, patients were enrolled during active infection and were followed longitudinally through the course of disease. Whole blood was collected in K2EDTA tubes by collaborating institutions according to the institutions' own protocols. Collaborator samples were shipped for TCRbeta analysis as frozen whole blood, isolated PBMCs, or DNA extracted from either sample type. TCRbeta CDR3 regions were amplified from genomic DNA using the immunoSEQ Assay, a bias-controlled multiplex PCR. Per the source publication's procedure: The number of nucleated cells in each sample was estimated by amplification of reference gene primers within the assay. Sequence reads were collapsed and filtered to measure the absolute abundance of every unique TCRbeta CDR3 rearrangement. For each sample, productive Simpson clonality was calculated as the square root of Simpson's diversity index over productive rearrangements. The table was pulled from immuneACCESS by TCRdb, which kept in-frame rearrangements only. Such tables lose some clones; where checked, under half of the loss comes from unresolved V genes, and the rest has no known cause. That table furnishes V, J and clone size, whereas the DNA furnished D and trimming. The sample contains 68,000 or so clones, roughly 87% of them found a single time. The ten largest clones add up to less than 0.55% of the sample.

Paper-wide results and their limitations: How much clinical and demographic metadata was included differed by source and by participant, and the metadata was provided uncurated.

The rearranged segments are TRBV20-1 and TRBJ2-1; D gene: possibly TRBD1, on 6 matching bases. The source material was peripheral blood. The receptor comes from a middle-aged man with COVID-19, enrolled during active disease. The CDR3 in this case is CSASPPGVSQFF. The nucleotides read TGCAGTGCTAGTCCCCCAGGGGTCTCGCAGTTCTTC.